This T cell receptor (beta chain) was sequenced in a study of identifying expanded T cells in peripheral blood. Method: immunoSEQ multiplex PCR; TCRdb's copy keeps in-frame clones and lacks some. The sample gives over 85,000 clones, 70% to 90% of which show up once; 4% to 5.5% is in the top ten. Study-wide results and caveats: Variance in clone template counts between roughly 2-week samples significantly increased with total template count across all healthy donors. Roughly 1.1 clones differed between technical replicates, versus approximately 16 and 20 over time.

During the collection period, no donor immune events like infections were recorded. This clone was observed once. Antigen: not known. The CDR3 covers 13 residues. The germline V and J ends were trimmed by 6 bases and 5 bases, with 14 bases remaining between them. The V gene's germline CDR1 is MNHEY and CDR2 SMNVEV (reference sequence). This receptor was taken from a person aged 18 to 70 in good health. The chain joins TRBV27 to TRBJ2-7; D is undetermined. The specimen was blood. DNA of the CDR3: TGTGCCAGCAGAGTAAGTACCCCGGACGAGCAGTACTTC. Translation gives CASRVSTPDEQYF.